The TCR beta chain under discussion was sequenced for a study of T-cell reconstitution after alpha-beta-depleted transplantation in children (dated by TCRdb to the mid-2010s). About the investigation overall: The study quantitatively tracked T-cell immune reconstitution after TCRalphabeta/CD19-depleted allogeneic hematopoietic cell transplantation in children using TCR repertoire profiling.

Here is what the overall study found, with its caveats: Over the following months the frequencies of hyperexpanded clones went down, and after one year T-cell counts and TCRbeta diversity were mostly credited to newly produced T cells. In some patients, the high TCRbeta diversity seen at day 60 was put down to recipient T cells and intrathymic progenitors that had survived conditioning. About two months after transplant, the apparently early recovery of alphabetaT-cell counts reportedly depended on just several hundred clones that had expanded rapidly and came from non-depleted graft cells.

According to the study, the label for this sample's treatment or condition signals: allogeneic hematopoietic cell transplantation with graft depleted of TCRalphabeta T cells and CD19 B cells. TCRalphabeta/CD19-depleted allogeneic hematopoietic cell grafts were given to the transplant recipients, all of whom were children. With regard to this clonotype: No cognate antigen has been identified for it. The record has no base qualities; no much larger clone is one base away.

V is cut by 1 base and J by 1 base, and the space between the germline ends is 11 bases. The germline V gene (reference sequence) specifies SEHNR as CDR1 and FQNEAQ as CDR2. The CDR3 starts with the cysteine, ends with the phenylalanine, and has 15 residues. The CDR3 DNA has 45 bases and is translated from base 1. Receptors were amplified or captured by PCR. Sequencing instrument: Illumina HiSeq 2500. Molecular barcoding was employed in the preparation of TCR libraries, with unique molecular identifiers being used to normalize TCRbeta repertoire quantification. TCRdb reanalyzed the raw reads on its own, using fastp at Q25 for trimming and MiXCR for clone calling, and kept in-frame beta chains. CDR3 protein duplicates are merged, each entry listing the most common genes and DNA. The sample table shows roughly 420,000 distinct CDR3 sequences, and 15% to 20% are seen once. The ten largest account for 25% to 30% of the sample.

Material: PBMCs, mostly from graft donor cells, obtained 360 days after TCRalphabeta/CD19-depleted stem cell transplant. The sequence links TRBV7-9 to TRBJ2-7; the D gene lacks a confident call. The sequence came from a boy in the first two years of life who had a stem cell transplant for Wiskott-Aldrich syndrome, so the T cells may come from the graft donor. For the CDR3, the sequence is CASSLDLRQSYEQYF. The DNA reads as follows: TGTGCCAGCAGCTTAGATCTCAGGCAGTCCTACGAGCAGTACTTC.